This T cell receptor (beta chain) was documented in a study of tumor and adjacent non-tumor tissue in lung cancer. Study as a whole: Patients comprised approximately eleven adenocarcinoma, a couple of squamous cell carcinoma and 1 small cell lung cancer. Overall study findings and caveats: Tumor TCR diversity, when higher, was linked to shorter survival. In normal lung, the top 100 clones were significantly more dominant than in tumor.

No cell sorting was done before RNA was extracted from the tissue. Between August and November 2014, newly diagnosed, chemotherapy-naive lung cancer patients underwent thoracic surgery in China. Unmatched junction bases numbered 30, after V lost 10 bases and J lost 7 bases. This CDR3 has 20 residues. The sample holds one count of this clonotype. The antigen remains unidentified. A modified ARM-PCR protocol with three rounds of nested PCR amplified TCRbeta. TCRdb fed the multiplex PCR reads into MiXCR, producing one record per CDR3 protein. This sample yields fewer than 130,000 distinct CDR3 sequences, of which approximately 80% are seen a single time; 20% to 25% belongs to the top ten.

The clonotype was recovered from a man aged 65-85 years with non-small cell lung cancer. The chain carries TRBV12-3 or TRBV12-4 and TRBJ2-5; 10 bases are shared with TRBD2. The sample comprised lung tumor tissue. CDR3 nucleotides: TGTGCCATCAGAAAAAGCGACCACTCGACTAGCGGGCTTCCCCAGGCGACCCAGTACTTC. It codes for CAIRKSDHSTSGLPQATQYF.